Presented here are 24 T cell receptor beta chains from one specimen sequenced in a study of shared clonotypes between healthy human individuals (dated by TCRdb to the early 2020s). The library relied on the immunoSEQ multiplex PCR assay. TCRdb obtained this table from immuneACCESS and retained in-frame rearrangements with V and J assigned. These tables miss some clones; where compared with another copy, unresolved V genes account for less than half of the shortfall, and the remainder is unexplained. This sample holds around 2.3 million clones; nearly 97% were observed only once. The ten top clones hold around 0.13% of the sample. Input material: naive CD4+ T cells sorted from blood. Taken with the paper, the label for cell subset or site translates to: CD45RA+ positively selected. Receptors originate from a man aged 18 to 35 in good health.

The chain links TRBV7-9 to TRBJ2-7, with D perhaps TRBD2 (6 bases). CDR1 SEHNR and CDR2 FQNEAQ come from the germline V gene (reference sequence). The CDR3 sequence is 13 residues long. The V gene lost 5 bases and the J gene lost 7 bases, with 15 bases spanning the gap. The chain's CDR3 is CASSPIGRGEQYF. DNA of the CDR3: TGTGCCAGCAGCCCGATAGGCCGGGGGGAGCAGTACTTC. The entire variable domain, with the rest obtained from reference TRBV7-9 and TRBJ2-7, is as follows: DTGVSQNPRHKITKRGQNVTFRCDPISEHNRLYWYRQTLGQGPEFLTYFQNEAQLEKSRLLSDRFSAERPKGSFSTLEIQRTEQGDSAMYLCASSPIGRGEQYFGPGTRLTVT.

The rearrangement uses TRBV6-5 and TRBJ1-6, with no clear D. The germline CDR1 and CDR2 sequences are MNHEY and SVGAGI. V was clipped by 6 bases and J by 7 bases, with 16 bases between them. The CDR3 sequence is 15 residues long. The CDR3 here is CASSLISTGNSPLHF. The CDR3, as DNA: TGTGCCAGCAGCCTGATAAGCACGGGAAATTCACCCCTCCACTTT.

V and J are TRBV5-1 and TRBJ2-7; the D gene is possibly TRBD2 (5 bases). Germline CDR1 and CDR2: SGHRS and YFSETQ. The CDR3 length is 14 residues. V was shortened by 4 bases and J by 0 bases, with 11 bases between the two germline ends. The CDR3 loop reads CASSGGLSSYEQYF. CDR3 DNA: TGCGCCAGCAGCGGCGGGCTTAGCTCCTACGAGCAGTACTTC. Filled out from reference TRBV5-1 and TRBJ2-7, the complete variable domain reads KAGVTQTPRYLIKTRGQQVTLSCSPISGHRSVSWYQQTPGQGLQFLFEYFSETQRNKGNFPGRFSGRQFSNSRSEMNVSTLELGDSALYLCASSGGLSSYEQYFGPGTRLTVT.

Turning to this clone: Other DNA sequences within the sample encode an identical CDR3. The chain uses TRBV9 and TRBJ2-1; D gene unclear. Germline values: CDR1 SGDLS, CDR2 YYNGEE. This CDR3 is 12 amino acids long. The V end lost 0 bases, the J end lost 6 bases, and 4 bases lay between the germline ends. The CDR3 loop reads CASSVEGNEQFF. For the CDR3, the DNA is TGTGCCAGCAGCGTAGAGGGCAATGAGCAGTTCTTC.

The chain has TRBV11-2 and TRBJ2-7; perhaps TRBD2 as D (5 bases). V was trimmed by 2 bases and J by 3 bases, leaving 11 bases between them. This CDR3 has 14 residues. CDR1 SGHAT and CDR2 FQNNGV come from the germline V gene. The CDR3 spells CASSLTQRNYEQYF. CDR3 in DNA: TGTGCCAGCAGCTTAACCCAGCGGAACTACGAGCAGTACTTC.

A single count supports this clone. V is TRBV6-1 and J is TRBJ2-7; 7 nucleotides agree with TRBD1. The V gene's germline CDR1 is MNHNS and CDR2 SASEGT. The junction had 8 bases not matched to a gene; V was cut back by 6 bases and J by 3 bases. The CDR3 contains 14 residues. DNA of the CDR3: TGTGCCAGCAGACCTCCTAGGGACAGCTACGAGCAGTACTTC. This codes for CASRPPRDSYEQYF.

The chain links TRBV30 to TRBJ1-2; D may be TRBD1 (5 bases). CDR1 and CDR2 (germline): GTSNPN, SVGIG (reference sequence). The CDR3 sequence is 13 residues long. V was clipped by 4 bases and J by 5 bases, with 14 bases between them. CDR3 loop: CAWILGDFYGYTF. In DNA, the CDR3 is TGTGCCTGGATATTAGGGGACTTTTATGGCTACACCTTC.

The chain uses TRBV7-9 and TRBJ2-6; D is possibly TRBD1 or TRBD2 (5 bases each). Trimming left V 0 bases short and J 2 bases short, with 11 bases between. CDR1 is SEHNR, CDR2 FQNEAQ, per germline (reference sequence). CDR3 size: 17 residues. The CDR3 loop is CASSLAGDWAGANVLTF. CDR3 DNA sequence: TGTGCCAGCAGCTTAGCGGGGGATTGGGCTGGGGCCAACGTCCTGACTTTC.

This rearrangement joins TRBV19 to TRBJ1-5; D unclear. The CDR3 sequence is 13 residues long. Germline CDR1 reads LNHDA; CDR2 reads SQIVND (reference sequence). Trimming stripped 9 bases from V and 2 bases from J, with 11 bases between. CDR3 DNA sequence: TGTGCCAGCCGACTAAACGGCAATCAGCCCCAGCATTTT. This gives the protein CASRLNGNQPQHF.

The rearrangement links TRBV30 to TRBJ2-3; tentatively, D is TRBD2 (6 bases). CDR1 is GTSNPN and CDR2 is SVGIG in the germline V gene (reference sequence). CDR3 length equals 13 residues. Trimming took off 5 bases at V and 1 base at J, with 10 bases between the two ends. CDR3 loop: CAWGLSGTDTQYF. DNA of the CDR3: TGTGCCTGGGGACTAAGTGGCACAGATACGCAGTATTTT.

The chain carries TRBV7-2 and TRBJ2-3; a weak D match, TRBD2 (6 bases). Germline CDR1 and CDR2: SGHTA and FQGNSA. V lost 11 bases to trimming and J lost 0 bases, with 12 bases between them. The CDR3 extends over 13 amino acids. Here the CDR3 reads CAGGGGSTDTQYF. The CDR3 nucleotides read TGTGCCGGCGGAGGAGGGAGCACAGATACGCAGTATTTT.

The rearrangement links TRBV6-1 to TRBJ1-6, with no clear D. The germline V and J ends were trimmed by 7 bases and 6 bases, with 13 bases remaining between them. Germline V gene data show CDR1 as MNHNS and CDR2 as SASEGT. This CDR3 has 14 amino acids. This CDR3 is CASTPTQINSPLHF. In DNA, the CDR3 is TGTGCCAGCACCCCAACACAGATTAATTCACCCCTCCACTTT.

This clone was recorded only once. This chain connects TRBV5-5 to TRBJ2-7; 9 bases are a match to TRBD2. The ends lost 2 bases at V and 0 bases at J; junction bases unmatched: 6. The CDR3 has 16 residues. The germline V gene has CDR1 SGHKS and CDR2 YYEKEE (reference sequence). CDR3 loop: CASSLGSGGPSYEQYF. The CDR3 DNA is TGTGCCAGCAGCTTAGGGAGCGGGGGGCCCTCCTACGAGCAGTACTTC. Together with reference TRBV5-5 and TRBJ2-7, the CDR3 gives the full variable domain: DAGVTQSPTHLIKTRGQQVTLRCSPISGHKSVSWYQQVLGQGPQFIFQYYEKEERGRGNFPDRFSARQFPNYSSELNVNALLLGDSALYLCASSLGSGGPSYEQYFGPGTRLTVT.

J is TRBJ1-2 and V is TRBV5-4; possibly TRBD1 for D (5 bases). Germline lookup yields CDR1 SGHNT and CDR2 YYREEE (reference sequence). The CDR3 covers 14 residues. Trimming took off 1 base at V and 4 bases at J, with 11 bases between the two ends. For the CDR3, the DNA is TGTGCCAGCAGCTTGCAGGGCTTAAGCTATGGCTACACCTTC. Residues: CASSLQGLSYGYTF.

The chain recombines TRBV6-1 with TRBJ1-4, with no clear D. The CDR3 is made up of 16 amino acids. The germline V gene has CDR1 MNHNS and CDR2 SASEGT. V was trimmed by 1 base and J by 3 bases, leaving 12 bases between them. CDR3 sequence reads: CASSEGSWEPNEKLFF. CDR3 in DNA: TGTGCCAGCAGTGAAGGGTCCTGGGAACCTAATGAAAAACTGTTTTTT.

The chain links TRBV27 to TRBJ1-1, with a weak D call TRBD1 (5 bases). The CDR3 consists of 19 residues. V was trimmed by 0 bases and J by 0 bases, leaving 20 bases between them. CDR1 and CDR2 (germline): MNHEY, SMNVEV (reference sequence). The CDR3 loop is CASSLSRRRGTEVNTEAFF. As DNA, the CDR3 is TGTGCCAGCAGTTTATCCCGCCGGCGAGGGACGGAGGTGAACACTGAAGCTTTCTTT.

The chain is built from TRBV28 and TRBJ2-5; D is undetermined. The CDR3 is 12 residues long. With 4 bases removed from V and 9 bases from J, the gap between germline ends came to 12 bases. Germline CDR1 and CDR2: MDHEN and SYDVKM. The CDR3 here is CASSYWGVAQYF. The CDR3, as DNA: TGTGCCAGCAGTTATTGGGGTGTGGCCCAGTACTTC.

The V and J genes are TRBV29-1 and TRBJ2-7; D may match TRBD1 or TRBD2 (7 bases each). This CDR3 is built from 16 residues. The germline gives CDR1 SQVTM, CDR2 ANQGSEA. V was pared by 1 base and J by 3 bases, with 19 bases between. In DNA form, the CDR3 reads TGCAGCGTTGAAGCTCTCGGGACAGCGGGGTTCTACGAGCAGTACTTC. Translating gives CSVEALGTAGFYEQYF.

Here the CDR3 DNA reads TGCGCCAGCAGCCAAGATCGGTGGCAGGAAGAGACCCAGTACTTC. Protein product: CASSQDRWQEETQYF. The V call is TRBV4-1, the J call TRBJ2-5; D not resolved. The V gene lost 0 bases and the J gene lost 3 bases, with 11 bases spanning the gap. This CDR3 spans 15 amino acids. Per germline, CDR1 MGHRA and CDR2 YSYEKL.

The chain employs TRBV6-5 and TRBJ1-3; D might be TRBD1 (6 bases). CDR1 MNHEY and CDR2 SVGAGI come from the germline V gene. V shed 6 bases and J shed 2 bases, with 11 bases lying between them. This CDR3 comprises 14 residues. For the CDR3, the DNA is TGTGCCAGCAGATCCGGGACAACTGGAAACACCATATATTTT. Amino acid sequence: CASRSGTTGNTIYF.

The genes are TRBV6-5 and TRBJ1-1; D is uncertain. The CDR3 consists of 15 residues. The V end was cut by 6 bases, the J end by 0 bases, with 14 bases between. In germline, CDR1 is MNHEY, CDR2 SVGAGI. The CDR3 DNA reads TGTGCCAGCAGCTCCTCAGCGACGATGAACACTGAAGCTTTCTTT. This gives the protein CASSSSATMNTEAFF.

The V call is TRBV15, the J call TRBJ2-7, with a weak D call TRBD1 (6 bases). V was shortened by 0 bases and J by 3 bases, with 9 bases between the two germline ends. CDR3 size: 14 residues. From germline, CDR1 is LNHNV and CDR2 YYDKDF (reference sequence). CDR3 coding DNA: TGTGCCACCAGCAGAGACCCGACAGGCTACGAGCAGTACTTC. Its protein product is CATSRDPTGYEQYF. Filled out from reference TRBV15 and TRBJ2-7, the complete variable domain reads DAMVIQNPRYQVTQFGKPVTLSCSQTLNHNVMYWYQQKSSQAPKLLFHYYDKDFNNEADTPDNFQSRRPNTSFCFLDIRSPGLGDTAMYLCATSRDPTGYEQYFGPGTRLTVT.

The chain joins TRBV4-3 to TRBJ2-7; 8 bases map to TRBD2. After removal of 4 bases from V and 5 bases from J, the junction contained 7 bases not matched to a gene. The V gene's germline CDR1 is LGHNA and CDR2 YSLEER. The CDR3 extends over 14 amino acids. CDR3 nucleotide sequence: TGCGCCAGCAGCCCTCGGGGGGGTTACGACGAGCAGTACTTC. This gives the protein CASSPRGGYDEQYF.

This chain joins TRBV7-2 and TRBJ2-7; D uncertain. Trimming removed 2 bases from V and 2 bases from J, with 10 bases in between. Germline V gene data show CDR1 as SGHTA and CDR2 as FQGNSA. This CDR3 has 14 amino acids. The CDR3 reads CASSLHQITYEQYF. The CDR3 DNA reads TGTGCCAGCAGCTTACACCAGATTACCTACGAGCAGTACTTC.